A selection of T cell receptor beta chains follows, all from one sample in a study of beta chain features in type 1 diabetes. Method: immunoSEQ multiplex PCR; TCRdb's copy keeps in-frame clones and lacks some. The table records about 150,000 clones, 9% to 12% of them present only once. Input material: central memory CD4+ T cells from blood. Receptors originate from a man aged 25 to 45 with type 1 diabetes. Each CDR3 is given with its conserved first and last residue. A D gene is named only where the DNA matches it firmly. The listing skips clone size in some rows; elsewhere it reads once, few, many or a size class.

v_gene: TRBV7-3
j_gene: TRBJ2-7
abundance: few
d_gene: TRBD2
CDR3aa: CASSYLAGGPHEQYF
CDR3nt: TGTGCCAGCAGCTACTTAGCGGGAGGGCCGCACGAGCAGTACTTC

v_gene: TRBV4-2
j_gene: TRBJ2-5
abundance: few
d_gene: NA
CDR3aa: CASSIHRDQTQYF
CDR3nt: TGTGCCAGCAGCATCCACAGGGATCAGACCCAGTACTTC

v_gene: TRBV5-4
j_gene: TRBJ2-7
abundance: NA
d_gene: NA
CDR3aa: CASSFHSGSSYEQYF
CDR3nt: TGTGCCAGCAGCTTTCATTCAGGGTCTTCCTACGAGCAGTACTTC

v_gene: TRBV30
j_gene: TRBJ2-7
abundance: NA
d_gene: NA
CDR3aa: CAWKKRSSSYEQYF
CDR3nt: TGTGCCTGGAAAAAACGGAGTAGCTCCTACGAGCAGTACTTC

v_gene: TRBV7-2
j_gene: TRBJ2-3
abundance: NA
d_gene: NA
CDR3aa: CASSSSRADTQYF
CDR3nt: TGTGCCAGCAGCTCCTCGCGCGCAGATACGCAGTATTTT

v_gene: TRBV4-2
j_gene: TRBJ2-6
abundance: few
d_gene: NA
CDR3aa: CASGEEGPTYSGANVLTF
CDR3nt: TGTGCCAGCGGTGAAGAGGGCCCGACATACTCTGGGGCCAACGTCCTGACTTTC

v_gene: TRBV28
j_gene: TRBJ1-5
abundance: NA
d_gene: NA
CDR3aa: CASSLAQGGNQPQHF
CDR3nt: TGTGCCAGCAGTTTAGCACAGGGTGGCAATCAGCCCCAGCATTTT

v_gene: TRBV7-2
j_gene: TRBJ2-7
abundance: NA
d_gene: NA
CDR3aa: CASSLAASYEQYF
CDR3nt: TGTGCCAGCAGCTTAGCGGCCTCCTACGAGCAGTACTTC

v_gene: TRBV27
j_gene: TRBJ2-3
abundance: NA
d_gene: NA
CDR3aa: CASSLLAVNTDTQYF
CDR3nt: TGTGCCAGCAGTTTACTAGCCGTGAACACAGATACGCAGTATTTT

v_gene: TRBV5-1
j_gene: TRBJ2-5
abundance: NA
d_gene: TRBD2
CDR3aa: CASSRGLAGETQYF
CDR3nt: TGCGCCAGCAGCCGAGGACTAGCGGGAGAGACCCAGTACTTC

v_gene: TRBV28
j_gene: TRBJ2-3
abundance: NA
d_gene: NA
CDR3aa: CASSRDLGDTQYF
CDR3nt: TGTGCCAGCAGCCGGGATCTGGGAGATACGCAGTATTTT

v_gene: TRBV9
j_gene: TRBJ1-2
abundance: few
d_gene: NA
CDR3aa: CASRGAATDVNYGYTF
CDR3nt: TGTGCCAGCAGGGGCGCCGCCACTGACGTTAACTATGGCTACACCTTC

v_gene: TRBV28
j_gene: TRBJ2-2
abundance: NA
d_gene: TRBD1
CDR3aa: CASSSPGQGTGELFF
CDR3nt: TGTGCCAGCAGTTCTCCGGGACAGGGCACCGGGGAGCTGTTTTTT

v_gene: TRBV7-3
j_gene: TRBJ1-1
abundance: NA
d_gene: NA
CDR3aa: CASSPLRNTEAFF
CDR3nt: TGTGCCAGCAGCCCCCTGAGGAACACTGAAGCTTTCTTT

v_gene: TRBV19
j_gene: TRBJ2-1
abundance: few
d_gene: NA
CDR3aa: CASSNPGDKPYNEQFF
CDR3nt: TGTGCCAGTAGCAATCCAGGGGATAAACCTTACAATGAGCAGTTCTTC

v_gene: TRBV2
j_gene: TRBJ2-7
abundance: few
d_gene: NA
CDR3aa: CASTGEAGSTIGEQYF
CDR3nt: TGTGCCAGCACCGGGGAGGCAGGCTCTACGATCGGTGAGCAGTACTTC

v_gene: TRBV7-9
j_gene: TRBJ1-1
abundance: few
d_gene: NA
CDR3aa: CASSLQTGANTEAFF
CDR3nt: TGTGCCAGCAGCCTTCAGACAGGAGCGAACACTGAAGCTTTCTTT

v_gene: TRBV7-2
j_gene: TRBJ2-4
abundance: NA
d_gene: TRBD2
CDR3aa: CASSFSLAGAWGKNIQYF
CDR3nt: TGTGCCAGCAGTTTCTCATTAGCGGGAGCATGGGGCAAAAACATTCAGTACTTC

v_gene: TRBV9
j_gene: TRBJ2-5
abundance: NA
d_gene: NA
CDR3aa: CASGPPSQETQYF
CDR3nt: TGTGCCAGCGGGCCGCCGTCTCAAGAGACCCAGTACTTC

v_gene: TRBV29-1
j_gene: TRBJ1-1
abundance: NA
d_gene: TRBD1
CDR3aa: CSVAGTGATEAFF
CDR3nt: TGCAGCGTTGCTGGGACAGGGGCCACTGAAGCTTTCTTT

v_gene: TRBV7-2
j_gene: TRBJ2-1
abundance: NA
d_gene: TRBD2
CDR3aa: CASSLGFLGEGRHEQFF
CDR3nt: TGTGCCAGCAGCTTAGGGTTTTTGGGGGAGGGCCGACATGAGCAGTTCTTC

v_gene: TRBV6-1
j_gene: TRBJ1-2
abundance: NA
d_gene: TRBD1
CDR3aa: CASSPNRGRRGGYTF
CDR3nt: TGTGCCAGCAGTCCAAACAGGGGGCGAAGGGGAGGCTACACCTTC

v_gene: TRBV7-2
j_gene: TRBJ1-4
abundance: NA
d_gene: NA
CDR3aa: CASSSQGPTNEKLFF
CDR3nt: TGTGCCAGCAGCTCCCAGGGGCCAACTAATGAAAAACTGTTTTTT

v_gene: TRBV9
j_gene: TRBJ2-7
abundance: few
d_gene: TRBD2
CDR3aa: CASSVGTSGKLSYEQYF
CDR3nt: TGTGCCAGCAGCGTAGGGACTAGCGGGAAACTCTCCTACGAGCAGTACTTC

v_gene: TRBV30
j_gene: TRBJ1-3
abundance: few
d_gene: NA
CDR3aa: CAWSVANSGNTIYF
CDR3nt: TGTGCCTGGAGTGTCGCGAACTCTGGAAACACCATATATTTT

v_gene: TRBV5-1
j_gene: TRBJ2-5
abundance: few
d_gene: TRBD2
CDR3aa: CASSLAASGAQETQYF
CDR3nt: TGCGCCAGCAGCTTGGCGGCTAGCGGAGCGCAAGAGACCCAGTACTTC

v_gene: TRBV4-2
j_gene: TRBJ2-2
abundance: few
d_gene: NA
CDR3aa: CASSQSPGELFF
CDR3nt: TGTGCCAGCAGCCAGTCTCCCGGGGAGCTGTTTTTT

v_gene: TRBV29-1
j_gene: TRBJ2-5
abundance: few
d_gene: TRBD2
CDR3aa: CSGTSGQETQYF
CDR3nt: TGCAGCGGAACTAGCGGCCAAGAGACCCAGTACTTC

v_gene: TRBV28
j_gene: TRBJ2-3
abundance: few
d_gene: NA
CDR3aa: CASSLKIAMADTQYF
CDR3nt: TGTGCCAGCAGTTTAAAGATAGCGATGGCAGATACGCAGTATTTT

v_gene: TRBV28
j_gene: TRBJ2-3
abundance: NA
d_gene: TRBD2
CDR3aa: CASTSGTPYTAGTDTQYF
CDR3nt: TGTGCCAGCACTAGCGGGACACCCTATACGGCTGGCACAGATACGCAGTATTTT

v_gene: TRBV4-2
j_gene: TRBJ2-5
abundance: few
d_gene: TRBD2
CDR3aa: CASSQQGGLAGQETQYF
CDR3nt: TGTGCCAGCAGCCAACAAGGGGGACTAGCGGGCCAAGAGACCCAGTACTTC

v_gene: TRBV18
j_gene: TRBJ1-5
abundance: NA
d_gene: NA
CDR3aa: CASSPNSPSGHQPQHF
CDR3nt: TGTGCCAGCTCACCTAACAGCCCCTCAGGGCATCAGCCCCAGCATTTT

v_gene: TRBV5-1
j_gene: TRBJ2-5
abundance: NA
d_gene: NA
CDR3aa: CASSSTSIQETQYF
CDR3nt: TGCGCCAGCAGCTCCACTAGCATCCAAGAGACCCAGTACTTC

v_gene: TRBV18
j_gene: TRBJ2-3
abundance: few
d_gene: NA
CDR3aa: CASSPAQGADTQYF
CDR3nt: TGTGCCAGCTCACCGGCGCAGGGTGCGGATACGCAGTATTTT

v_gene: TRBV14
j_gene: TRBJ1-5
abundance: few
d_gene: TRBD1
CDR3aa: CASSQGQGFGNQPQHF
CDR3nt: TGTGCCAGCAGCCAAGGACAGGGTTTTGGCAATCAGCCCCAGCATTTT

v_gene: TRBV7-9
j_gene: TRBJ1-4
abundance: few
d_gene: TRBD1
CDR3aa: CASSRTGEDEKLFF
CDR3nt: TGTGCCAGCAGCCGTACAGGGGAGGATGAAAAACTGTTTTTT

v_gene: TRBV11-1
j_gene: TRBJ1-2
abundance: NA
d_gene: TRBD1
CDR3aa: CASSRTGDGYTF
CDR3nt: TGTGCCAGCAGCCGTACAGGGGATGGCTACACCTTC

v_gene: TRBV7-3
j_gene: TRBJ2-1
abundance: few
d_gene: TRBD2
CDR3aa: CASSPLAGGYNEQFF
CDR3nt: TGTGCCAGCAGCCCGCTAGCGGGAGGGTACAATGAGCAGTTCTTC

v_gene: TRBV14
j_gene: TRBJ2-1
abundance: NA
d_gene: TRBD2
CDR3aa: CASSQELAGGKWDEQFF
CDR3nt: TGTGCCAGCAGCCAGGAGCTAGCGGGAGGTAAATGGGATGAGCAGTTCTTC

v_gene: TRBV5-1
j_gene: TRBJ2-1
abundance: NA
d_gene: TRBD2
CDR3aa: CASRRTSGDNEQFF
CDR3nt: TGCGCCAGCAGAAGGACTAGCGGAGACAATGAGCAGTTCTTC

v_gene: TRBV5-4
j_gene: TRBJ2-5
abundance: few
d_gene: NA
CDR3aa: CASSLRGEETQYF
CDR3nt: TGTGCCAGCAGCTTGCGCGGAGAAGAGACCCAGTACTTC

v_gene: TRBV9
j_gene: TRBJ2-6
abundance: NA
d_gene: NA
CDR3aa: CASSVPSSGANVLTF
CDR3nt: TGTGCCAGCAGCGTACCGAGCTCTGGGGCCAACGTCCTGACTTTC

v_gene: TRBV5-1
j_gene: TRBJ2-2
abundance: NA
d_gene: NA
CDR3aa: CASSLSGNTGELFF
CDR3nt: TGCGCCAGCAGTCTTTCGGGTAACACCGGGGAGCTGTTTTTT

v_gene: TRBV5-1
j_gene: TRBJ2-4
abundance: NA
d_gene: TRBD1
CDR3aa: CASSNGDRGNIQYF
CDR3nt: TGCGCCAGCAGCAACGGAGACAGGGGAAACATTCAGTACTTC

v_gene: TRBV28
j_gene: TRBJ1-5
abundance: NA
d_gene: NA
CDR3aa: CASSFPGQPQHF
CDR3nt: TGTGCCAGCAGTTTTCCCGGTCAGCCCCAGCATTTT

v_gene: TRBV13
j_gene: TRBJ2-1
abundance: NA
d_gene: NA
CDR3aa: CASSPGGTAYNEQFF
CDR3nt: TGTGCCAGCAGCCCGGGAGGGACAGCCTACAATGAGCAGTTCTTC

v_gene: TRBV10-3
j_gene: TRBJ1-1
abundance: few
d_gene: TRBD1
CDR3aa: CASRTGGERAEAFF
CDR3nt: TGTGCCTCAAGGACAGGGGGCGAGAGGGCTGAAGCTTTCTTT

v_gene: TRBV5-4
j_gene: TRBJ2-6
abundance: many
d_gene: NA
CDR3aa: CASSLAPLSGANVLTF
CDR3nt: TGTGCCAGCAGCTTGGCTCCACTCTCTGGGGCCAACGTCCTGACTTTC

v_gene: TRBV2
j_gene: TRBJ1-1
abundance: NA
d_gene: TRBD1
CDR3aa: CASGETGADEAFF
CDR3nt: TGTGCCAGCGGGGAGACAGGGGCGGATGAAGCTTTCTTT

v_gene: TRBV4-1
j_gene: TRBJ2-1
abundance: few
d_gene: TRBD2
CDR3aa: CASTSSGSSYNEQFF
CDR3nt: TGCGCCAGTACAAGTAGCGGGAGCTCCTACAATGAGCAGTTCTTC

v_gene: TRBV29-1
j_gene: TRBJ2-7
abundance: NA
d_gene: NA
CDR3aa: CSVVGASSYEQYF
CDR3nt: TGCAGCGTTGTAGGGGCGAGCTCCTACGAGCAGTACTTC

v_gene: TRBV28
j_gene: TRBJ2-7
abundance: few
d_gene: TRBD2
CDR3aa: CASSSTLPLAGAYEQYF
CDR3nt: TGTGCCAGCAGTTCCACCCTCCCATTAGCGGGAGCCTACGAGCAGTACTTC

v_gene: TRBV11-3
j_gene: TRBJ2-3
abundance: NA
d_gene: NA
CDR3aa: CASSLRVTDTQYF
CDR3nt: TGTGCCAGCAGCTTGAGGGTCACAGATACGCAGTATTTT

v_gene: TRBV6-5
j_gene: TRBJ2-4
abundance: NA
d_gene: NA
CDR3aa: CASSPPGLAKNIQYF
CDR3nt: TGTGCCAGCAGTCCCCCAGGGCTAGCCAAAAACATTCAGTACTTC

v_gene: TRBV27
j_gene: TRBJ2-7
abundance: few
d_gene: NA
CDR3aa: CASSYNRDSYEQYF
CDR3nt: TGTGCCAGCTCTTATAACCGGGACTCCTACGAGCAGTACTTC